These 15 T cell receptor beta chains share one sample of origin, sequenced in a study of early T cells in non-severe SARS-CoV-2 infection. Each CDR3 protein is one row after TCRdb ran MiXCR on the 5' RACE reads. The sample yields tens of thousands of distinct CDR3 sequences, 11% seen once. The specimen sequenced was whole blood. Receptor source: an adult who was a healthcare worker with PCR-confirmed SARS-CoV-2 infection or an uninfected control (not recorded which).

The CDR3 coding sequence is TGTGCCAGCAGCCAAGATGTGGGACAGGGGATTGGGACTGAAGCTTTCTTT. Its translation: CASSQDVGQGIGTEAFF. The J gene is TRBJ1-1, the V gene TRBV14; 10 bases are a match to TRBD1. The CDR3 contains 17 residues. V trimming: 0 bases; J trimming: 5 bases; junction bases outside the gene matches: 9. CDR1 and CDR2 (germline): SGHDN, FVKESK.

Only a few counts were recorded for this clonotype. This chain links TRBV6-6 with TRBJ2-3; 10 bases fit TRBD2. This CDR3 has 16 residues. Germline lookup yields CDR1 MNHNY and CDR2 SVGAGI (reference sequence). The V and J ends lost 2 bases and 6 bases, in that order; junction bases with no gene match: 8. Here the CDR3 reads CASSYPASGGTDTQYF. The CDR3 region has the DNA TGTGCCAGCAGTTACCCTGCTAGCGGGGGAACGGATACGCAGTATTTT.

The rearrangement uses TRBV29-1 and TRBJ2-4; 7 bases are a match to TRBD2. The CDR3 length is 13 residues. The germline gives CDR1 SQVTM, CDR2 ANQGSEA. V lost 3 bases, J lost 7 bases, and 6 bases stayed unmatched. The CDR3 nucleotides are TGCAGCGTTGATCTAGCGGACCTGAACATTCAGTACTTC. Its protein is CSVDLADLNIQYF. Together with reference TRBV29-1 and TRBJ2-4, the CDR3 gives the full variable domain: SAVISQKPSRDICQRGTSLTIQCQVDSQVTMMFWYRQQPGQSLTLIATANQGSEATYESGFVIDKFPISRPNLTFSTLTVSNMSPEDSSIYLCSVDLADLNIQYFGAGTRLSVL.

This clonotype was seen more than once but under ten times. The rearrangement uses TRBV5-1 and TRBJ2-1; 8 bases are shared with TRBD1. Looked up from germline, CDR1 is SGHRS and CDR2 is YFSETQ. CDR3 size: 17 residues. Trimming cost V 4 bases and J 6 bases; bases outside gene matches: 15. The CDR3 DNA follows: TGCGCCAGCAGCACCGCTACCACAGGGGGGTCGGCCAATGAGCAGTTCTTC. It is translated as CASSTATTGGSANEQFF.

CDR3 DNA: TGTGCCAGCAGCACGCCGGGACAGGGGGCGTATGAGCAGTTCTTC. It codes for CASSTPGQGAYEQFF. This rearrangement joins TRBV6-5 to TRBJ2-1, with 12 positions matching TRBD1. The CDR3 loop spans 15 amino acids. V trimming: 6 bases; J trimming: 8 bases; junction bases outside the gene matches: 8. CDR1 is MNHEY, CDR2 SVGAGI, per germline.

There are a few counts of this clonotype. The J gene is TRBJ2-7, the V gene TRBV12-3 or TRBV12-4, with D possibly being TRBD1 (5 bases). There are 14 residues in the CDR3. Between the trimmed V and J ends, which lost 4 bases and 7 bases, there was a span of 17 bases. CDR3 in amino acids: CASSYTLAGREQYF. The CDR3, as DNA: TGTGCCAGCAGTTACACATTGGCAGGGCGAGAGCAGTACTTC.

The V gene is TRBV3-1, the J gene TRBJ2-7; tentatively, D is TRBD1 or TRBD2 (5 bases each). Germline-derived CDR1 and CDR2 are LGHDT and YNNKEL (reference sequence). The CDR3 totals 14 residues. Trimming removed 6 bases at V and 4 bases at J, with 16 bases between. This CDR3 is CASRTRGARYEQYF. The CDR3 DNA is TGTGCCAGCAGGACCCGAGGGGCTAGGTACGAGCAGTACTTC.

This clonotype has a count of ten or more. This rearrangement joins TRBV10-3 to TRBJ2-6, with a possible D match to TRBD2 (5 bases). The CDR3 contains 16 residues. V shed 0 bases and J shed 2 bases, with 8 bases lying between them. Germline V gene lookup returns CDR1 ENHRY and CDR2 SYGVKD. CDR3 region: CAISESGEPGANVLTF. CDR3 bases: TGTGCCATCAGTGAGTCGGGAGAACCTGGGGCCAACGTCCTGACTTTC.

This clonotype was recorded many times. This rearrangement joins TRBV7-9 to TRBJ2-1; 14 bases line up with TRBD2. Trimming took 4 bases from V and 12 from J; bases not matched to a gene: 11. The CDR3 covers 16 residues. In germline, CDR1 is SEHNR, CDR2 FQNEAQ (reference sequence). The CDR3 protein is CASSSSGTSGGISQFF. DNA of the CDR3: TGTGCCAGCAGCTCCTCCGGGACTAGCGGGGGTATATCGCAGTTCTTC.

This rearrangement joins TRBV21-1 to TRBJ2-1; the table assigns TRBD1, which was not confirmed against the DNA. TRBV21-1 is listed as a pseudogene. The CDR3 contains 12 residues. CDR3 in amino acids: CASSKDGGPQFF. DNA for the CDR3: TGTGCCAGCAGCAAAGATGGGGGGCCGCAGTTCTTC.

This clonotype occurred many times. The DNA for the CDR3 is TGCGCCAGCAGTGGTCCCAACAGGGCCACAGATACGCAGTATTTT. Translating gives CASSGPNRATDTQYF. The chain carries TRBV10-1 and TRBJ2-3, with D perhaps matching TRBD1 (6 bases). Deletions cut 4 bases from V and 2 bases from J, with 13 bases between. CDR3 length: 15 amino acids. The V gene's germline CDR1 is WNHNN and CDR2 SYGVQD (reference sequence).

J is TRBJ2-6 and V is TRBV12-3 or TRBV12-4; 7 nucleotides align to TRBD2. The CDR3 totals 17 residues. Trimming at V came to 6 bases and at J to 1 base, leaving 9 bases not matched to a gene. DNA for the CDR3: TGTGCCAGCAGCTCCCACCAGGGACTATCTGGGGCCAACGTCCTGACTTTC. Protein product: CASSSHQGLSGANVLTF.

This sequence joins TRBV5-1 and TRBJ2-5; D uncertain. The V end was cut by 0 bases, the J end by 3 bases, with 9 bases between. CDR1 SGHRS and CDR2 YFSETQ come from the germline V gene. This CDR3 is built from 14 residues. The CDR3, as DNA: TGCGCCAGCAGCTTGGTGTGGGTAGAAGAGACCCAGTACTTC. This codes for CASSLVWVEETQYF.

The chain is built from TRBV5-1 and TRBJ2-7; weak D call: TRBD1 (6 bases). CDR1 is SGHRS, CDR2 YFSETQ, per germline. The CDR3 is 15 amino acids. The V and J ends lost 2 bases and 0 bases respectively, with 12 bases between them. DNA for the CDR3: TGCGCCAGCAGCTTTGGGGACACCCGCTCCTACGAGCAGTACTTC. This gives the protein CASSFGDTRSYEQYF.

Only a few counts were recorded for this clonotype. The chain employs TRBV29-1 and TRBJ1-1; D might be TRBD1 (6 bases). Trimming removed 7 bases from V and 5 bases from J, with 17 bases in between. The CDR3 is 13 amino acids. The germline V gene encodes CDR1 SQVTM and CDR2 ANQGSEA. CDR3: CSAAKGGGTEAFF. The CDR3 nucleotides are TGCAGCGCCGCGAAAGGGGGAGGGACTGAAGCTTTCTTT.